This TCR beta chain comes out of a study of shared clonotypes between healthy human individuals. Original data processing: In the immunoSEQ data, sequences were junction-only and lacked quality scores, so filtering differed. Data came from immunoSEQ multiplex PCR; TCRdb stores just in-frame clones and leaves some out. V, J and clone size are taken as reported in that table, and D and trimming were inferred from the DNA itself. The table records about 110,000 clones, around 65% of them present only once. Study-level points and caveats: Clonotypes that were shared across a handful of donors made up around 5.5% of naive CD4 clonotypes. Estimated clonotype richness was generally higher in naive than memory subsets. Incompleteness in sorted-subset sequencing, despite large depth, was shown by rarefaction.

To note about this clone: Its target is not known.

This CDR3 has 15 residues. V lost 2 bases, J lost 1 base, and 11 bases lay in between. Germline CDR1 MNHEY, CDR2 SMNVEV (reference sequence). Sample: memory CD8+ T cells sorted from blood. As for subset: CD45RO+ cells pooled with CCR7-negative TemRA cells. The V gene is TRBV27, the J gene TRBJ1-1; D is uncertain. This TCR was recovered from a woman younger than 45 in good health. The CDR3 protein is CASSLMRGGNTEAFF. CDR3 DNA sequence: TGTGCCAGCAGTTTAATGCGGGGAGGGAACACTGAAGCTTTCTTT.